Below, 25 T cell receptor beta chains from the same sample are listed, as sequenced in a study of OX40 agonist ivuxolimab in advanced cancers. Assay used: immunoSEQ multiplex PCR; TCRdb lists only in-frame clones, some missing. Counted here are roughly 67,000 clones, nearly 90% occurring once; the ten biggest clones make up more than 4.5%. The input for sequencing was CD4+ or CD8+ T cells sorted from blood, taken in a trial of the OX40 agonist ivuxolimab. The receptors derive from an adult with an advanced solid tumor such as melanoma, head and neck, liver or kidney cancer.

The chain carries TRBV7-5 and TRBJ2-6; the table's D call, TRBD1, has no DNA check behind it. TRBV7-5 is classified as a pseudogene. The CDR3 runs to 15 residues. The CDR3 bases are TGTGCCAGAAGGAGTAGACAAAGTCGGGCCAACGTCCTGACTTTC. Its protein product is CARRSRQSRANVLTF.

V is TRBV19 and J is TRBJ1-3; D unclear. The CDR3 covers 16 residues. The germline V and J ends were trimmed by 5 bases and 0 bases, with 14 bases remaining between them. The germline V gene encodes CDR1 LNHDA and CDR2 SQIVND (reference sequence). Written as DNA, the CDR3 is TGTGCCAGTAGTCCTCGCGGCGGGAACTCTGGAAACACCATATATTTT. It encodes CASSPRGGNSGNTIYF.

This clone was seen just once. The chain has TRBV28 and TRBJ2-5, with TRBD1 matching over 8 bases. Germline CDR1 and CDR2: MDHEN and SYDVKM. After removal of 6 bases from V and 5 bases from J, the junction contained 8 bases not matched to a gene. This CDR3 contains 14 residues. The chain's CDR3 is CASRTGDPRETQYF. DNA of the CDR3: TGTGCCAGCAGGACAGGGGACCCCAGGGAGACCCAGTACTTC.

V and J are TRBV19 and TRBJ2-2; D might be TRBD1 or TRBD2, each matching 5 bases. The CDR3 loop spans 15 amino acids. The V gene's germline CDR1 is LNHDA and CDR2 SQIVND (reference sequence). V was pared by 3 bases and J by 5 bases, with 13 bases between. The CDR3 bases are TGTGCCAGTAGTATTAAAAATGGGGGAACCGGGGAGCTGTTTTTT. Its translation: CASSIKNGGTGELFF.

The genes are TRBV27 and TRBJ2-1; 8 nucleotides line up with TRBD2. Trimming removed 5 bases from V and 0 bases from J; junction bases left unmatched: 6. Germline V lookup: CDR1 MNHEY, CDR2 SMNVEV (reference sequence). The CDR3 loop spans 16 amino acids. The CDR3 DNA sequence: TGTGCCAGCAGTCCCCGGGAGGGGAGCTCCTACAATGAGCAGTTCTTC. Protein: CASSPREGSSYNEQFF.

J is TRBJ2-7 and V is TRBV6-1, with 8 bases matching TRBD1. Germline loops: CDR1 MNHNS, CDR2 SASEGT. The CDR3 contains 15 residues. Trimming removed 2 bases from V and 2 bases from J; junction bases left unmatched: 5. This chain's CDR3 is CASSEPGGRTYEQYF. The CDR3 DNA reads as TGTGCCAGCAGTGAACCAGGGGGCAGAACCTACGAGCAGTACTTC.

The chain joins TRBV28 to TRBJ2-3; 8 positions agree with TRBD2. The CDR3 runs to 17 residues. V was pared by 7 bases and J by 3 bases, with 15 bases of the junction left unmatched. CDR1 and CDR2 (germline): MDHEN, SYDVKM. The CDR3 sequence: CASKVGSAGGGTDTQYF. The CDR3 DNA sequence: TGTGCCAGCAAGGTTGGATCGGCGGGAGGAGGGACAGATACGCAGTATTTT.

This sequence joins TRBV6-1 and TRBJ2-5; no clear D. Germline loops: CDR1 MNHNS, CDR2 SASEGT. Trimming pared 0 bases from V and 5 bases from J, leaving 10 bases between. The CDR3 is 14 residues long. The DNA of the CDR3 is TGTGCCAGCAGTGAAGCGTCAGTGTTCGAGACCCAGTACTTC. Encoded protein: CASSEASVFETQYF.

This chain joins TRBV18 and TRBJ2-7; 9 bases align to TRBD1. V dropped 2 bases and J dropped 4; count of bases not matched to a gene: 6. The CDR3 runs to 15 residues. CDR1 and CDR2 (germline): KGHSH, LQKENI. CDR3 DNA sequence: TGTGCCAGCTCACCAGGCGGGACAGGGCGTTACGAGCAGTACTTC. Translation: CASSPGGTGRYEQYF.

The chain couples TRBV15 to TRBJ2-5; possibly TRBD1 or TRBD2 for D (5 bases each). Germline assignment: CDR1 LNHNV and CDR2 YYDKDF (reference sequence). The CDR3 has 15 residues. V gave up 0 bases and J gave up 3 bases, with 11 bases separating them. The CDR3 spells CATSRDSGTEETQYF. The CDR3, as DNA: TGTGCCACCAGCAGAGATTCGGGGACCGAAGAGACCCAGTACTTC.

The rearrangement links TRBV28 to TRBJ2-7; possible D gene TRBD2, 6 bases. Trimming took off 8 bases at V and 1 base at J, with 9 bases between the two ends. The CDR3 consists of 12 residues. Germline V gene sequence: CDR1 MDHEN, CDR2 SYDVKM. The CDR3, as DNA: TGTGCCAGCCAGGAGGGGTCCTACGAGCAGTACTTC. Amino acid sequence: CASQEGSYEQYF.

The chain is built from TRBV7-2 and TRBJ1-1; 7 bases align to TRBD1. V shed 7 bases and J 0 bases; nucleotides not matched to a gene: 8. Germline loops: CDR1 SGHTA, CDR2 FQGNSA. The CDR3 has 15 residues. This CDR3 is CASNPGGQMNTEAFF. CDR3 coding DNA: TGTGCCAGCAACCCAGGGGGGCAGATGAACACTGAAGCTTTCTTT.

This chain connects TRBV7-9 to TRBJ1-1; unclear D gene. Per germline, CDR1 SEHNR and CDR2 FQNEAQ (reference sequence). The CDR3 loop spans 14 amino acids. Trimming stripped 3 bases from V and 1 base from J, with 9 bases between. CDR3 DNA: TGTGCCAGCAGCTTTAGGGAGCAGAACACTGAAGCTTTCTTT. Amino acids: CASSFREQNTEAFF.

The chain couples TRBV9 to TRBJ1-3; the D is unclear. The CDR3 consists of 15 residues. The germline gives CDR1 SGDLS, CDR2 YYNGEE. The V and J ends lost 4 bases and 3 bases respectively, with 14 bases between them. The CDR3 loop reads CASSPLRSVGNTIYF. DNA for the CDR3: TGTGCCAGCAGCCCTTTAAGATCTGTTGGAAACACCATATATTTT.

The V call is TRBV30, the J call TRBJ1-5; 7 bases are a match to TRBD1. This CDR3 comprises 15 residues. Per the germline V gene, CDR1 is GTSNPN and CDR2 is SVGIG (reference sequence). The V segment lost 2 bases and the J segment 7 bases; nucleotides outside the gene matches: 11. CDR3 residues: CAWSKSNKGGQPQHF. The CDR3 DNA reads as TGTGCCTGGAGTAAGTCGAATAAAGGGGGCCAGCCCCAGCATTTT.

This chain connects TRBV14 to TRBJ1-6, with D maybe TRBD1 (5 bases). The V gene lost 2 bases and the J gene lost 4 bases, with 12 bases spanning the gap. Germline loops: CDR1 SGHDN, CDR2 FVKESK. The CDR3 covers 16 residues. In DNA form, the CDR3 reads TGTGCCAGCAGCCAATCTACAGGAGGATATAATTCACCCCTCCACTTT. This translates into CASSQSTGGYNSPLHF.

CDR3: CASSMTSGRSTGANVLTF. The CDR3 coding sequence is TGTGCCAGCAGTATGACGAGCGGGAGGTCCACTGGGGCCAACGTCCTGACTTTC. V and J are TRBV2 and TRBJ2-6; 9 bases map to TRBD2. This CDR3 has 18 amino acids. Germline CDR1 SNHLY, CDR2 FYNNEI. The J segment lost 2 bases and the V segment lost 5 bases, leaving 10 bases of the junction unmatched. Full variable domain (outside the CDR3, taken from reference TRBV2 and TRBJ2-6): EPEVTQTPSHQVTQMGQEVILRCVPISNHLYFYWYRQILGQKVEFLVSFYNNEISEKSEIFDDQFSVERPDGSNFTLKIRSTKLEDSAMYFCASSMTSGRSTGANVLTFGAGSRLTVL.

The chain carries TRBV6-1 and TRBJ1-5; maybe TRBD1 (6 bases). Trimming shortened V by 5 bases and J by 6 bases, and 14 bases separated the two germline ends. CDR3 length: 14 amino acids. From germline, CDR1 is MNHNS and CDR2 SASEGT. The CDR3 nucleotides read TGTGCCAGCAGTCAAACTGCCAGGGGTCAGCCCCAGCATTTT. Translated, it gives CASSQTARGQPQHF.

This clone has only one observation. This chain uses TRBV27 with TRBJ2-3; 10 nucleotides line up with TRBD2. The CDR3 runs to 14 residues. J was trimmed by 5 bases and V by 5 bases; bases with no gene match: 4. Germline loops: CDR1 MNHEY, CDR2 SMNVEV (reference sequence). The CDR3 nucleotides are TGTGCCAGCAGTCCCCGGACTAGCGGAGATACGCAGTATTTT. It yields the protein CASSPRTSGDTQYF.

The genes are TRBV28 and TRBJ2-7; D call uncertain. Per the germline V gene, CDR1 is MDHEN and CDR2 is SYDVKM. The CDR3 sequence is 12 residues long. V was clipped by 2 bases and J by 3 bases, with 5 bases between them. CDR3 region: CASSLPGYEQYF. Written as DNA, the CDR3 is TGTGCCAGCAGTTTACCAGGCTACGAGCAGTACTTC.

In DNA, the CDR3 is TGTGCCAGCAGCTTAAAGCCCCTACCCGGGGAGCTGTTTTTT. Translation gives CASSLKPLPGELFF. The genes are TRBV7-3 and TRBJ2-2; D call uncertain. The CDR3 loop spans 14 amino acids. Trimming stripped 1 base from V and 6 bases from J, with 9 bases between. Looked up from germline, CDR1 is SGHTA and CDR2 is FQGTGA.

The chain employs TRBV15 and TRBJ2-7, with D maybe TRBD2 (6 bases). The CDR3 is 15 amino acids. V lost 0 bases and J lost 2, with 11 bases in between. Germline V gene data show CDR1 as LNHNV and CDR2 as YYDKDF (reference sequence). The CDR3 DNA is TGTGCCACCAGCAGAGAGGGACTTTCTGCCTACGAGCAGTACTTC. Protein: CATSREGLSAYEQYF.

This chain joins TRBV27 and TRBJ2-7; D may be TRBD1 (6 bases). CDR3 length: 15 residues. Germline V lookup: CDR1 MNHEY, CDR2 SMNVEV (reference sequence). With 3 bases removed from V and 5 bases from J, the gap between germline ends came to 17 bases. CDR3 DNA sequence: TGTGCCAGCAGTTTTCTTAAAACAGGGTACCACGAGCAGTACTTC. It yields the protein CASSFLKTGYHEQYF.

The chain links TRBV7-9 to TRBJ2-7; TRBD2 aligns across 7 bases. V shed 2 bases and J 2 bases; nucleotides not matched to a gene: 3. Per germline, CDR1 SEHNR and CDR2 FQNEAQ (reference sequence). CDR3 length equals 14 residues. CDR3 sequence: CASSLLAATYEQYF. CDR3 bases: TGTGCCAGCAGCTTACTAGCGGCGACCTACGAGCAGTACTTC.

This chain connects TRBV27 to TRBJ1-1; unclear D gene. V dropped 6 bases and J dropped 0 bases, with 8 bases sitting between them. CDR1 and CDR2 from the germline V gene are MNHEY and SMNVEV (reference sequence). This CDR3 is 13 amino acids long. CDR3 coding DNA: TGTGCCAGCAGCTTTAAATTGAACACTGAAGCTTTCTTT. It specifies CASSFKLNTEAFF.